This T cell receptor (beta chain) comes out of a study of cytomegalovirus exposure and HLA in healthy donors. Germline V gene sequence: CDR1 SGHDT, CDR2 YYEEEE. With 3 bases removed from V and 4 bases from J, the gap between germline ends came to 7 bases. CDR3 length equals 12 residues. About this clone itself: Antigen: not known.

Overall study findings and caveats: Specificity of a few CMV-associated chains for CMV antigens was verified in vitro.

PCR involved 60 Vbeta and 13 Jbeta primers. Sequenced by immunoSEQ multiplex PCR; TCRdb stores in-frame clones only, minus some. The profile shows roughly 180,000 clones, 75% to 85% of them singletons. The sequenced material came from PBMCs. This receptor was taken from a woman aged 45 to 65 in good health and CMV-seropositive. The chain employs TRBV5-6 and TRBJ2-5; TRBD1 is a possible D gene (5 bases). The CDR3 region is CASSWGRETQYF. The CDR3 DNA reads TGTGCCAGCAGCTGGGGCCGAGAGACCCAGTACTTC.